This is a list of T cell receptor beta chains from one sample in a study of regulatory T cells in long-lasting Graves disease. TCRdb passed the multiplex PCR reads through MiXCR, listing each CDR3 protein once. The sample gives 350,000 to 450,000 distinct CDR3 sequences, 15% of which show up once; about 8% is in the top ten. These records were also assigned to another study, of T cells in Graves' hyperthyroidism and ophthalmopathy.

The specimen was peripheral blood mononuclear cells (PBMCs), collected at new diagnosis, from a patient treated with antithyroid drugs. All receptors derive from a woman aged 35 to 49 with Graves disease. The CDR3 runs from the conserved cysteine through the conserved F or W. A D gene is named only where the DNA matches it firmly. Clone size appears in some rows only: once, few, many, or a class for an expanded clone.

size	D	V	J	CDR3	DNA
many	TRBD2	TRBV11-3	TRBJ2-6	CASSLDSGRASGANVLTF	TGTGCCAGCAGCTTAGATAGCGGGAGGGCCTCTGGGGCCAACGTCCTGACTTTC
many	TRBD2	TRBV10-3	TRBJ2-2	CAITQVAGLNTGELFF	TGTGCCATCACTCAGGTAGCGGGCCTTAACACCGGGGAGCTGTTTTTT
many	-	TRBV25-1	TRBJ2-3	CASSRRIDTQYF	TGTGCCAGCAGCCGGAGGATAGATACGCAGTATTTT
few	-	TRBV5-1	TRBJ1-4	CASQLRGDEKLFF	TGCGCCAGCCAGCTAAGGGGGGATGAAAAACTGTTTTTT
many	-	TRBV28	TRBJ2-3	CASSLGGRGRTDTQYF	TGTGCCAGCAGTTTGGGGGGGCGGGGTCGCACAGATACGCAGTATTTT
once	-	TRBV19	TRBJ2-3	CATRWQDNTDTQYF	TGTGCCACCCGGTGGCAGGACAACACAGATACGCAGTATTTT
many	TRBD2	TRBV18	TRBJ2-5	CASSSTSGQETQYF	TGTGCCAGCTCATCGACTAGCGGGCAAGAGACCCAGTACTTC
many	-	TRBV11-2	TRBJ2-2	CASSSLGLRGELFF	TGTGCCAGCAGCTCCTTGGGACTCCGGGGGGAGCTGTTTTTT
-	-	TRBV4-1	TRBJ2-2	CASSQDGPGELFF	TGCGCCAGCAGCCAAGATGGCCCCGGGGAGCTGTTTTTT
many	-	TRBV5-1	TRBJ2-1	CASLGGSYNEQFF	TGCGCCAGCTTAGGAGGGTCCTACAATGAGCAGTTCTTC
many	-	TRBV12-3/TRBV12-4	TRBJ1-2	CASSLLRASNYGYTF	TGTGCCAGCAGTCTTCTCCGGGCTTCTAACTATGGCTACACCTTC
many	-	TRBV6-2/TRBV6-3	TRBJ2-6	CASRSMSGANVLTF	TGTGCCAGCAGAAGTATGAGCGGGGCCAACGTCCTGACTTTC
many	TRBD2	TRBV30	TRBJ2-7	CAWSVRVGLAGLSYEQYF	TGTGCCTGGAGTGTACGGGTGGGGCTAGCGGGCCTTTCCTACGAGCAGTACTTC
-	TRBD1	TRBV20-1	TRBJ1-2	CSAREGQGNYGYTF	TGCAGTGCTAGAGAGGGACAGGGGAACTATGGCTACACCTTC
many	-	TRBV10-2	TRBJ2-5	CASSEKRQTQYF	TGCGCCAGCAGTGAAAAGCGGCAGACCCAGTACTTC
many	TRBD2	TRBV11-3	TRBJ2-5	CASSPGGTSGSRETQYF	TGTGCCAGCAGCCCAGGTGGGACTAGCGGGAGTCGAGAGACCCAGTACTTC
few	-	TRBV7-3	TRBJ2-2	CASSLGPVGELFF	TGTGCCAGCAGCTTAGGACCGGTCGGGGAGCTGTTTTTT
many	-	TRBV7-8	TRBJ2-1	CASSNTQGSPLIEQFF	TGTGCCAGCAGCAACACACAGGGATCTCCCCTTATTGAGCAGTTCTTC
many	-	TRBV7-2	TRBJ1-1	CASSLVGRGNTEAFF	TGTGCCAGCAGCTTAGTCGGCAGGGGAAACACTGAAGCTTTCTTT
-	-	TRBV19	TRBJ1-2	CASAPESSPYGYTF	TGTGCCAGTGCCCCTGAGAGCTCCCCCTATGGCTACACCTTC
many	TRBD1	TRBV12-3/TRBV12-4	TRBJ2-3	CASRDRGADWDTQYF	TGTGCCAGCAGAGACAGGGGCGCCGATTGGGATACGCAGTATTTT
many	TRBD2	TRBV18	TRBJ2-1	CASRTSGSPGYEQFF	TGTGCCAGCCGAACTAGCGGGAGCCCCGGGTATGAGCAGTTCTTC
few	-	TRBV20-1	TRBJ2-5	CSARRTGPRFAEQLF	TGCAGTGCTAGGAGAACGGGACCCCGATTTGCTGAGCAGCTCTTC
many	-	TRBV3-1	TRBJ2-7	CASSQPRGEQYF	TGTGCCAGCAGCCAGCCCCGTGGCGAGCAGTACTTC
many	TRBD2	TRBV9	TRBJ2-1	CASSVEGGEVSYNEQFF	TGTGCCAGCAGCGTAGAGGGAGGGGAGGTTTCCTACAATGAGCAGTTCTTC
few	TRBD1	TRBV20-1	TRBJ1-2	CSAIGQGINYGYTF	TGCAGTGCTATCGGACAGGGGATAAACTATGGCTACACCTTC
many	-	TRBV6-1	TRBJ1-2	CATLTDTGSYTF	TGTGCCACCCTGACGGATACTGGTAGCTACACCTTC
many	-	TRBV30	TRBJ2-2	CAWGGRAGELFF	TGTGCCTGGGGGGGTCGGGCCGGGGAGCTGTTTTTT
few	-	TRBV11-2	TRBJ1-4	CASSYPSTNEKLFF	TGTGCCAGCAGCTATCCTTCAACTAATGAAAAACTGTTTTTT
many	-	TRBV7-2	TRBJ2-2	CASSLSRGNTGELFF	TGTGCCAGCAGCTTAAGTCGGGGGAACACCGGGGAGCTGTTTTTT
-	TRBD2	TRBV12-5	TRBJ2-1	CASRAPSRLSGRSRHNEQFF	TGTGCTAGTAGGGCTCCATCCCGTCTTAGCGGGAGGTCCCGCCACAATGAGCAGTTCTTC
-	-	TRBV5-6	TRBJ1-1	CASSPGVREAFF	TGTGCCAGCAGCCCGGGGGTCCGGGAGGCTTTCTTT
many	-	TRBV12-5	TRBJ1-5	CASGQGKGQPQHF	TGTGCTAGTGGACAGGGAAAAGGCCAGCCCCAGCATTTT